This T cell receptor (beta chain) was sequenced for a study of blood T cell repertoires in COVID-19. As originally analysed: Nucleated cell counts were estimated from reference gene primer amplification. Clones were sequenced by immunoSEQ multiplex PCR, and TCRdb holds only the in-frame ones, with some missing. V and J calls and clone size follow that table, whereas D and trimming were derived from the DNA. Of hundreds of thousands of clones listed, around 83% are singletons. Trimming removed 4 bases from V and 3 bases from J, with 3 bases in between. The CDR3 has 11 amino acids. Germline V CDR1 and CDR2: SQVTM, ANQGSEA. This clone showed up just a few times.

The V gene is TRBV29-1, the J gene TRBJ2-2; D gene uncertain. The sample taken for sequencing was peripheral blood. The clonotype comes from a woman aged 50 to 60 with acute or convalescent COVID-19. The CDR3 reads CSVGDTGELFF. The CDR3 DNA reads TGCAGCGTTGGCGACACCGGGGAGCTGTTTTTT.